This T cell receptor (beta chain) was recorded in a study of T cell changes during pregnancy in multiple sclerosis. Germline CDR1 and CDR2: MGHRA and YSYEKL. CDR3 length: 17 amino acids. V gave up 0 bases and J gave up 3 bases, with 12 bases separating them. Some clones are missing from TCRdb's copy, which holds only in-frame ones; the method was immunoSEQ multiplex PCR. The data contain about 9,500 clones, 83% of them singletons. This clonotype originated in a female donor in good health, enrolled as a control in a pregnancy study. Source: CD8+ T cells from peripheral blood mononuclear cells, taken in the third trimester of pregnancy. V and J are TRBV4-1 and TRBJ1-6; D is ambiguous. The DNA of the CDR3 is TGCGCCAGCAGCCAAGATTCGTCACAGAACTATAATTCACCCCTCCACTTT. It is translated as CASSQDSSQNYNSPLHF.